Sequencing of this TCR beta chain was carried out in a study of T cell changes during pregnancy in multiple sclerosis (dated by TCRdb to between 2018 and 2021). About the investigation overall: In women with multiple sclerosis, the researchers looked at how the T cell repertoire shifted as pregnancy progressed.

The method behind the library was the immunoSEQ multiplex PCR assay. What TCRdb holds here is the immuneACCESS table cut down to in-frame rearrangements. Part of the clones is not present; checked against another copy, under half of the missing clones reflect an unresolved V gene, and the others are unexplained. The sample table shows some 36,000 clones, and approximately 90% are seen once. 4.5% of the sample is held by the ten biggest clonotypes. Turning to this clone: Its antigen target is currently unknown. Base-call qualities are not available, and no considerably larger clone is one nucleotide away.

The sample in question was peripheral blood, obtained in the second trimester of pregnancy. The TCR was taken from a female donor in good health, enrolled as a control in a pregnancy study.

The nucleotides are TGTGCCAGCAGCTTGCCGGACAGTACCTACGAGCAGTACTTC. This translates into CASSLPDSTYEQYF. The chain couples TRBV5-6 to TRBJ2-7, with TRBD1 tentatively as D gene (6 bases match). Sequences SGHDT (CDR1) and YYEEEE (CDR2) are obtained from the germline V gene. From the cysteine up to the phenylalanine, the CDR3 has a length of 14 residues. Only the CDR3 DNA stays, 42 bases, in frame from base 1. At the junction V is shortened by 1 base and J by 2 bases, with 10 bases in between.